This T cell receptor (beta chain) stems from a study of T cells after yellow fever vaccination. Across the whole study: Fractions of limited cellularity were prepared by means of SMART-Seq v4 Ultra Low Input.

5'RACE template switching generated TCR cDNA, adding a universal primer site and UMIs. TCRdb independently ran MiXCR on the 5' RACE reads; one entry per CDR3 protein. Of over 150,000 distinct CDR3 sequences in the sample, more than 5.5% are singletons; the top ten hold roughly 2.5%. Overall study results and limits: Reappearance after the booster was observed for most primary-vaccination clones (roughly 97% CD4, around 90% CD8). A small share of clonotypes appeared in both CD4 and CD8 compartments.

This clonotype was found a few times. Antigen: not known. The CDR3 extends over 17 amino acids. Germline lookup yields CDR1 MNHNS and CDR2 SASEGT. The V and J ends lost 3 bases and 0 bases respectively, with 15 bases between them. The receptor was isolated from a man younger than 30 who received the YFV17D yellow fever vaccine. This specimen consisted of CD4+ T cells sorted from PBMCs, obtained about 5 days after the first yellow fever vaccination. The chain employs TRBV6-1 and TRBJ2-4; D is uncertain. The CDR3 protein is CASSDMWTSVAKNIQYF. The CDR3 DNA reads as TGTGCCAGCAGTGACATGTGGACGTCCGTAGCCAAAAACATTCAGTACTTC.